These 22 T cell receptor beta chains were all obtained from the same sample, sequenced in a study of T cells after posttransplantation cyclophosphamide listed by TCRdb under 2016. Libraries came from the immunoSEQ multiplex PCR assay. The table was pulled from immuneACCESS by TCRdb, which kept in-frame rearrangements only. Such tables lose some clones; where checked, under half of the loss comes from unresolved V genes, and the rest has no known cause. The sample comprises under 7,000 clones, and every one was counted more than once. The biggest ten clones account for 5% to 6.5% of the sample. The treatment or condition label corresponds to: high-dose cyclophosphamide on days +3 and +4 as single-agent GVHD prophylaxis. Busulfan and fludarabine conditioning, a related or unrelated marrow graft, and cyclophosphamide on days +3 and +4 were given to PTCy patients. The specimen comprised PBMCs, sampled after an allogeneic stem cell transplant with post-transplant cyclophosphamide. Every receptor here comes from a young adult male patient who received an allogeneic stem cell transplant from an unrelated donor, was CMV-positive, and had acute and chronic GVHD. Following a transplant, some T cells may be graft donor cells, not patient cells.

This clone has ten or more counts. CDR3 sequence (DNA): TGCAGCGTCCACAGGACAGGAGACTATGGCTACACCTTC. This translates into CSVHRTGDYGYTF. The chain employs TRBV29-1 and TRBJ1-2; 7 nucleotides line up with TRBD1. CDR1 SQVTM and CDR2 ANQGSEA come from the germline V gene. J gave up 3 bases and V 6 bases, and 7 bases lay outside the gene matches. This CDR3 contains 13 residues.

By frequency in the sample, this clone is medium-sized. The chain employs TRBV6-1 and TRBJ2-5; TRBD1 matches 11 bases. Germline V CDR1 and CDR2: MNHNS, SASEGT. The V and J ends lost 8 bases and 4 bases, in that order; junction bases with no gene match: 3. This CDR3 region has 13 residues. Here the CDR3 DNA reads TGTGCCAGCCGGACAGGGGGCGGAGAGACCCAGTACTTC. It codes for CASRTGGGETQYF.

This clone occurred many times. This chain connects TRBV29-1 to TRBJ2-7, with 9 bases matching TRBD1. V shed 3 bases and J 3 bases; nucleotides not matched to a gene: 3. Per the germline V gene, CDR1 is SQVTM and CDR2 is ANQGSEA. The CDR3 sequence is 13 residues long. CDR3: CSVERQGGYEQYF. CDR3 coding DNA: TGCAGCGTTGAGCGACAGGGGGGCTACGAGCAGTACTTC.

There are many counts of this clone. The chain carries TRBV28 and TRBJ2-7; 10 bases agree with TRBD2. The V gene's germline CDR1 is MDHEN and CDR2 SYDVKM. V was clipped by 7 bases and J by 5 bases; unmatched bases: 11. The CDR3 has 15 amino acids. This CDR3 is CASTIGSSGRDEQYF. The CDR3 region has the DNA TGTGCCAGCACAATTGGCTCTAGCGGGAGAGACGAGCAGTACTTC.

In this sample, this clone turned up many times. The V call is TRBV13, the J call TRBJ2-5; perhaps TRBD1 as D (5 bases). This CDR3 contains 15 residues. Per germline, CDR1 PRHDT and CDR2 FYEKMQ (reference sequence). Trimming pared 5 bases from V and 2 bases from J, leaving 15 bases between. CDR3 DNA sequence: TGTGCCAGCAGCGCCACAGGATTACAACAAGAGACCCAGTACTTC. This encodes CASSATGLQQETQYF. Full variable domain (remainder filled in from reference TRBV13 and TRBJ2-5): AAGVIQSPRHLIKEKRETATLKCYPIPRHDTVYWYQQGPGQDPQFLISFYEKMQSDKGSIPDRFSAQQFSDYHSELNMSSLELGDSALYFCASSATGLQQETQYFGPGTRLLVL.

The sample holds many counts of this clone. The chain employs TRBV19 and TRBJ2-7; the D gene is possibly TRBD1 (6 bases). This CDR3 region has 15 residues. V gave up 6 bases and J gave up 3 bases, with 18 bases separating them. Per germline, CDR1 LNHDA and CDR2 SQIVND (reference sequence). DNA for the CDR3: TGTGCCAGTAGCCCCCGGGACACGGGGTTCTACGAGCAGTACTTC. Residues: CASSPRDTGFYEQYF.

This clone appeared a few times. Here the CDR3 reads CASSLASRSYEQYF. DNA for the CDR3: TGTGCCAGCAGCTTAGCTTCGCGGAGTTACGAGCAGTACTTC. The chain combines TRBV7-2 with TRBJ2-7; no definite D call. Trimming removed 0 bases at V and 4 bases at J, with 10 bases between. This CDR3 contains 14 residues. The germline CDR1 and CDR2 sequences are SGHTA and FQGNSA.

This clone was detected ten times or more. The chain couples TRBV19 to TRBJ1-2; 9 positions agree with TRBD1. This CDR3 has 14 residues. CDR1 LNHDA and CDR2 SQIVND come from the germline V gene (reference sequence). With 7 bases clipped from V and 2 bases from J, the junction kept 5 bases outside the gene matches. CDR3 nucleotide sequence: TGTGCCAGTATCCCGGGACAGGGCAACTATGGCTACACCTTC. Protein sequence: CASIPGQGNYGYTF.

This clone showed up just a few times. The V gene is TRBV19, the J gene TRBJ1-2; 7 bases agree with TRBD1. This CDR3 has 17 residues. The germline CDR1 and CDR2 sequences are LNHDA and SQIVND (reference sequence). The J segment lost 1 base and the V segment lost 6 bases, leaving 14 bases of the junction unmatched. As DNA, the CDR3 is TGTGCCAGTAGAACTATACTAGGGGGGACAGATAACTATGGCTACACCTTC. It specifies CASRTILGGTDNYGYTF.

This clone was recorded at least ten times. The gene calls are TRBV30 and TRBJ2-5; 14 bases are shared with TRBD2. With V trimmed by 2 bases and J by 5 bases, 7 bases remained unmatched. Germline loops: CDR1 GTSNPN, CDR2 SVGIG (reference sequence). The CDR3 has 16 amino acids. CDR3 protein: CAWSPGTSGGPETQYF. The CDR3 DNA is TGTGCCTGGAGTCCTGGGACTAGCGGGGGCCCGGAGACCCAGTACTTC. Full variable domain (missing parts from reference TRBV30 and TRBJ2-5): SQTIHQWPATLVQPVGSPLSLECTVEGTSNPNLYWYRQAAGRGLQLLFYSVGIGQISSEVPQNLSASRPQDRQFILSSKKLLLSDSGFYLCAWSPGTSGGPETQYFGPGTRLLVL.

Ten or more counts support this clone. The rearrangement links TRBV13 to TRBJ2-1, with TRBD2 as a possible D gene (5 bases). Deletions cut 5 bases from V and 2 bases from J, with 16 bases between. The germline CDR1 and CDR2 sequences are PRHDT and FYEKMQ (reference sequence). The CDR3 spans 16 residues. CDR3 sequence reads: CASSLAPGKAYNEQFF. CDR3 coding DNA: TGTGCCAGCAGCCTGGCGCCGGGAAAGGCCTACAATGAGCAGTTCTTC.

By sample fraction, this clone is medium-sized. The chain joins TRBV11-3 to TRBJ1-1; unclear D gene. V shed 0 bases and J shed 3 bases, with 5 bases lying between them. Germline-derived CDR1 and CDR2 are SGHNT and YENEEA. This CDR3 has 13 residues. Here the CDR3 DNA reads TGTGCCAGCAGCTTAGAGCGTGACACTGAAGCTTTCTTT. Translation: CASSLERDTEAFF.

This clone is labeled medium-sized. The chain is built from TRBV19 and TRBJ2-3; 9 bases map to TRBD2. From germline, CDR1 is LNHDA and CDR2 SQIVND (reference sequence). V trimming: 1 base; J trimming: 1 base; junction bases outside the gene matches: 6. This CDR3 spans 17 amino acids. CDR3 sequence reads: CASSIVDSGGRTDTQYF. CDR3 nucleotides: TGTGCCAGTAGTATAGTGGATAGCGGGGGCCGCACAGATACGCAGTATTTT.

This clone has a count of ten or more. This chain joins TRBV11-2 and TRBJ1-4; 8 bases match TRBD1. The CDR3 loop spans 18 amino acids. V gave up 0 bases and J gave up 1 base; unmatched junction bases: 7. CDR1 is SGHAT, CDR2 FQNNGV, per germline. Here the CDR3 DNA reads TGTGCCAGCAGCTTAGACTCGGCAGGGGGCATAACTAATGAAAAACTGTTTTTT. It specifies CASSLDSAGGITNEKLFF.

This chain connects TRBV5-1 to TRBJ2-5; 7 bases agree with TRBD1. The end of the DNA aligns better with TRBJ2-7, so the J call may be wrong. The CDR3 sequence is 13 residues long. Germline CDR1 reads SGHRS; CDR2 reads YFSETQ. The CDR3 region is CASSSGTVDEQYF. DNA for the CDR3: TGCGCCAGCAGCTCCGGGACAGTGGACGAGCAGTACTTC.

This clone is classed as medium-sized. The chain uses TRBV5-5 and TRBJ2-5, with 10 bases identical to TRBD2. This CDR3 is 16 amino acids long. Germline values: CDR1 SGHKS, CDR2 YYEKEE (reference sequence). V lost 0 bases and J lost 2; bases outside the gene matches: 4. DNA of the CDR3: TGTGCCAGCAGCTTGGTGGTAGCGGGGGGTCAAGAGACCCAGTACTTC. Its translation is CASSLVVAGGQETQYF.

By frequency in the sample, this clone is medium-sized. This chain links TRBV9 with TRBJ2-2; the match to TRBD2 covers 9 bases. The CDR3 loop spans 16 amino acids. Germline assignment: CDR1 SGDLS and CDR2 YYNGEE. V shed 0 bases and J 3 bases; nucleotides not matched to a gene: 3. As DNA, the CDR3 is TGTGCCAGCAGCGTAGGTCCTAGCGGGGACACCGGGGAGCTGTTTTTT. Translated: CASSVGPSGDTGELFF.

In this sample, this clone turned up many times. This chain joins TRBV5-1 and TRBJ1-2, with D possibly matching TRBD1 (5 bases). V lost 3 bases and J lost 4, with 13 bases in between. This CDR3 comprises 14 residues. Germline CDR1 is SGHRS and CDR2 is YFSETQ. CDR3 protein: CASSYNDRSYGYTF. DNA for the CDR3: TGCGCCAGCAGCTATAACGACAGATCCTATGGCTACACCTTC. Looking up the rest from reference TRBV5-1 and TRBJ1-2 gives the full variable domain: KAGVTQTPRYLIKTRGQQVTLSCSPISGHRSVSWYQQTPGQGLQFLFEYFSETQRNKGNFPGRFSGRQFSNSRSEMNVSTLELGDSALYLCASSYNDRSYGYTFGSGTRLTVV.

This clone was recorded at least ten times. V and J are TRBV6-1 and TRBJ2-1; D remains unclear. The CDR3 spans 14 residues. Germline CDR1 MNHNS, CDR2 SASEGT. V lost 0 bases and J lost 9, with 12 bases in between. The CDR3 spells CASSEARSTGEQFF. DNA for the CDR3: TGTGCCAGCAGTGAAGCGAGAAGCACCGGTGAGCAGTTCTTC.

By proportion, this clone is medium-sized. In nucleotides, the CDR3 is TGCGCCAGCAGCTTGGGCGGGGACGACACTGAAGCTTTCTTT. Translation: CASSLGGDDTEAFF. This chain joins TRBV5-1 and TRBJ1-1, with a weak D call TRBD1 (5 bases). The CDR3 totals 14 residues. Germline CDR1 is SGHRS and CDR2 is YFSETQ. Trimming shortened V by 0 bases and J by 3 bases, and 9 bases separated the two germline ends.

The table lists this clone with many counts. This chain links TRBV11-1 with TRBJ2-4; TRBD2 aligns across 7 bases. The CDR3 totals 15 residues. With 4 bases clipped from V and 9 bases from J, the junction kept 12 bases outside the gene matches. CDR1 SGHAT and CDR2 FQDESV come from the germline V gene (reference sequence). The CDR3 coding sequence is TGTGCCAGCAGCTCCCCGGTTTATCTAGCGGCCATTCAGTACTTC. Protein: CASSSPVYLAAIQYF.

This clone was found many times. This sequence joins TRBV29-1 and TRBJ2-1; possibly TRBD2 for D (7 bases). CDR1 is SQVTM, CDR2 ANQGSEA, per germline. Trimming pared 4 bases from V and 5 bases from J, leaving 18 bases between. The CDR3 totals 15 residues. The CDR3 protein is CSVVWIGGGDNEQFF. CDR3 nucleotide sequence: TGCAGCGTTGTTTGGATTGGAGGGGGGGACAATGAGCAGTTCTTC.